This TCR beta chain is from a study of CD8+ T cells in alopecia areata (dated by TCRdb to the late 2010s). Regarding the complete study: The treated patients took part in an open-label pilot trial in which moderate-to-severe alopecia areata was treated with oral tofacitinib at 5 to 10 mg twice daily. Patients stayed on tofacitinib for 6 to 18 months and then had 6 months of follow-up off drug so that delayed response and recurrence could be assessed. The SALT score, which quantifies the percentage of affected scalp surface area, was used to measure disease severity in treated patients. To study T cell clonal expansion in alopecia areata, the researchers applied high-throughput TCRbeta sequencing to both the C3H/HeJ mouse model and human patients. On the human side, TCRbeta sequencing was run on scalp tissue and on sorted CD4+ and CD8+ peripheral blood T cells from healthy controls and from alopecia areata patients with either patchy or totalis/universalis disease. Patients on tofacitinib were biopsied at baseline and after 4 and 24 weeks of treatment, and several of the patients also had a later scalp biopsy. Scalp clonality was compared among normal scalp (n=4), patchy alopecia areata scalp (n=8), and alopecia totalis/universalis scalp (n=8). The RNA source kit depended on sample type: the PAXgene miRNA kit for fixed scalp, the miRNeasy kit for PBMCs, and the RNeasy kit for mouse skin. Amplification of TCRbeta CDR3 regions was done by immunoSEQ multiplex PCR using 35 Vbeta forward primers and 13 Jbeta reverse primers.

Library generation was performed with the immunoSEQ multiplex PCR assay. For TCR sequencing, RNA was extracted from every sample and reverse transcribed into cDNA to serve as template. First-strand cDNA was synthesized with SuperScript III using a 2:1 mix of oligo-dT and random hexamers. A synthetic immune receptor repertoire was used to assess amplification bias, and residual bias was removed computationally. The authors' pipeline ran thus. Raw reads were preprocessed for error removal, and CDR3 was defined according to IMGT conventions as running from the conserved cysteine to phenylalanine. Clonality was computed as 1 minus the Shannon entropy, with the entropy normalized by log2 of the number of productive unique TCRs. Whether scalp clones were CD4 or CD8 was inferred by matching scalp TCRbeta sequences against CD4 and CD8 repertoires sorted from blood. As stored in TCRdb, this immuneACCESS dataset retains in-frame rearrangements with V and J assigned. A fraction of the clones does not appear; measured against another copy, unresolved V genes explain less than half of the discrepancy, and the remainder lacks a known reason. V and J calls and clone size are copied from that table; D and trimming were computed from the DNA. A total of 150,000 to 200,000 clones appear in this sample, just over 65% of them only once. The ten largest clones represent 0.75% to 0.95% of the sample.

This specimen's time point label, interpreted: about four weeks on oral tofacitinib. What the treatment or condition label conveys for this sample: oral pan-JAK inhibitor, 5-10 mg twice daily. From alopecia areata patients, peripheral blood was collected along with lesional scalp punch biopsies. PBMCs were separated by density centrifugation and stained for CD3, CD4 and CD8, after which CD4+ and CD8+ T cells were sorted on a FACSAria. As concerns this clone: It lacks a known antigen. No much larger clone exists at a distance of one base, and base qualities are not known.

V loses 5 bases, J loses 9 bases, and the germline ends lie 14 bases apart. The germline V gene (reference sequence) specifies MNHEY as CDR1 and SMNVEV as CDR2. From the cysteine through the phenylalanine, the CDR3 covers 14 amino acids. The retained sequence is limited to the CDR3, 42 bases, with the frame set at the first base. The investigation overall reported the following: Because the treated cohort was small and had only one nonresponder, larger studies are needed to examine links between baseline CD8+ expansion and response. Shared TCR sequences between patients were less evident than in mice, which may be partly attributable to HLA diversity in the patient population. With tofacitinib, both scalp clonality and the number of expanded CD8+ clones among the top 100 scalp clones went down significantly. Compared with normal scalp, lesional scalp, particularly in alopecia totalis/universalis, had higher clonality and more expanded CD8+ clones, which suggests antigenic drive. Unlike mouse skin, where gammadelta T cells dominate, normal human skin contains resident alphabeta T cells that get sequenced too, which complicates analysis of the scalp TCR repertoire. Many expanded lesional clones were found to persist in scalp and blood during tofacitinib treatment, and relapse after treatment cessation may be partly explained by this persistence.

The sample in question was CD4+ T cells sorted from blood, obtained at week 4, from a patient treated with tofacitinib. The chain joins TRBV27 to TRBJ1-6, with a weak D call of TRBD1 (6 bases match). The receptor was derived from a human donor with alopecia areata. The DNA sequence follows: TGTGCCAGCAGTCTCAGGGGATCGGGTTCACCCCTCCACTTT. This yields the protein CASSLRGSGSPLHF.